These 16 T cell receptor beta chains were sequenced from one sample in a study of cytomegalovirus exposure and HLA in healthy donors. Researchers ran the PCR with 60 Vbeta and 13 Jbeta primers. Clones were sequenced by immunoSEQ multiplex PCR, and TCRdb holds only the in-frame ones, with some missing. The data show around 200,000 clones, around 88% seen once. The sequenced material came from PBMCs. The source of these receptors is a woman aged 18-29 years in good health and CMV-seronegative.

The chain employs TRBV4-1 and TRBJ1-2; D is possibly TRBD1 (5 bases). CDR3 size: 17 residues. Trimming removed 3 bases at V and 5 bases at J, with 22 bases between. Germline-derived CDR1 and CDR2 are MGHRA and YSYEKL. CDR3 sequence (DNA): TGCGCCAGCAGCCACCCTCCGGCCGGGGGGGTCGGGTATGGCTACACCTTC. Its translation: CASSHPPAGGVGYGYTF.

V and J are TRBV10-3 and TRBJ2-7; D is perhaps TRBD2 (6 bases). The CDR3 runs to 15 residues. The V gene lost 2 bases and the J gene lost 0 bases, with 11 bases spanning the gap. Germline V gene data show CDR1 as ENHRY and CDR2 as SYGVKD. The CDR3 loop is CAISEVEGGSYEQYF. In DNA form, the CDR3 reads TGTGCCATCAGTGAGGTTGAGGGAGGCTCCTACGAGCAGTACTTC.

The chain recombines TRBV5-4 with TRBJ2-7; a weak D match, TRBD1 (6 bases). V gave up 4 bases and J gave up 4 bases, with 21 bases separating them. CDR3 size: 16 residues. Per germline, CDR1 SGHNT and CDR2 YYREEE (reference sequence). CDR3: CASSLVGGQSIYEQYF. CDR3 sequence (DNA): TGTGCCAGCAGCCTTGTTGGGGGCCAAAGTATTTACGAGCAGTACTTC.

The V and J genes are TRBV5-4 and TRBJ2-7; weak D call: TRBD1 (6 bases). V was pared by 2 bases and J by 6 bases, with 15 bases between. Germline lookup yields CDR1 SGHNT and CDR2 YYREEE (reference sequence). CDR3 length: 14 residues. The chain's CDR3 is CASSLGGKVSEQYF. In nucleotides, the CDR3 is TGTGCCAGCAGCTTAGGGGGTAAGGTATCCGAGCAGTACTTC.

The rearrangement joins TRBV9 to TRBJ2-7; weak D call: TRBD1 (6 bases). The V gene lost 0 bases and the J gene lost 5 bases, with 9 bases spanning the gap. CDR3 length: 13 residues. The V gene's germline CDR1 is SGDLS and CDR2 YYNGEE. The CDR3 loop is CASSVDGGHEQYF. The CDR3 bases are TGTGCCAGCAGCGTAGATGGGGGCCACGAGCAGTACTTC.

The rearrangement uses TRBV7-2 and TRBJ2-1; TRBD1 might be the D (5 bases). With 1 base removed from V and 7 bases from J, the gap between germline ends came to 11 bases. The CDR3 is 14 amino acids. CDR1 is SGHTA and CDR2 is FQGNSA in the germline V gene. The DNA for the CDR3 is TGTGCCAGCAGCTTAGTAGCAGGGATGAATGAGCAGTTCTTC. The encoded protein is CASSLVAGMNEQFF.

This clone was seen more than once but under ten times. The chain couples TRBV6-6 to TRBJ1-2; TRBD1 matches 7 bases. The length of the CDR3 is 13 residues. V dropped 10 bases and J dropped 0; count of bases not matched to a gene: 5. Germline V lookup: CDR1 MNHNY, CDR2 SVGAGI (reference sequence). CDR3 sequence (DNA): TGTGCCAACGCCGGGACAGCTAACTATGGCTACACCTTC. This sequence encodes CANAGTANYGYTF.

The gene calls are TRBV18 and TRBJ1-2, with TRBD1 matching 9 bases. The germline V gene has CDR1 KGHSH and CDR2 LQKENI. CDR3 length equals 15 residues. V shed 5 bases, J shed 3 bases, and the junction held 7 bases outside the gene matches. The CDR3 DNA sequence: TGTGCCAGCTCATCCGGGACAGGGTTACACTATGGCTACACCTTC. It encodes CASSSGTGLHYGYTF.

J is TRBJ2-2 and V is TRBV28, with D possibly matching TRBD2 (7 bases). Per germline, CDR1 MDHEN and CDR2 SYDVKM. The CDR3 covers 17 residues. V lost 3 bases to trimming and J lost 3 bases, with 17 bases between them. As DNA, the CDR3 is TGTGCCAGCAGTTTCCCCAGGGCGGGGGCGGACACCGGGGAGCTGTTTTTT. This translates into CASSFPRAGADTGELFF.

CDR3 coding DNA: TGTGCCAGCAGCCCCCTACAGGGGTGGGAATATGGCTACACCTTC. The encoded protein is CASSPLQGWEYGYTF. The rearrangement uses TRBV5-4 and TRBJ1-2; 7 bases align to TRBD1. J lost 5 bases, V lost 4 bases, and 11 bases had no gene match. CDR1 and CDR2 (germline): SGHNT, YYREEE (reference sequence). This CDR3 contains 15 residues.

The chain is built from TRBV5-1 and TRBJ2-1; 7 bases match TRBD1. The CDR3 is 12 amino acids. V shed 0 bases, J shed 12 bases, and the junction held 3 bases outside the gene matches. Looked up from germline, CDR1 is SGHRS and CDR2 is YFSETQ. Here the CDR3 reads CASSLGRDRQFF. The CDR3 DNA reads TGCGCCAGCAGCTTGGGAAGGGACAGGCAGTTCTTC.

V is TRBV6-6 and J is TRBJ2-7; TRBD1 matches at 9 bases. Germline loops: CDR1 MNHNY, CDR2 SVGAGI (reference sequence). The V gene end was trimmed by 0 bases and the J gene end by 5 bases; junction bases not matched to a gene: 8. This CDR3 has 16 residues. The CDR3 here is CASSYSGGTGNNEQYF. DNA for the CDR3: TGTGCCAGCAGTTACTCAGGTGGGACAGGGAACAACGAGCAGTACTTC.

This clone was counted only a few times. The chain couples TRBV7-9 to TRBJ2-2; TRBD2 is a possible D gene (6 bases). Germline V gene data show CDR1 as SEHNR and CDR2 as FQNEAQ (reference sequence). This CDR3 is 17 amino acids long. Trimming left V 5 bases short and J 3 bases short, with 19 bases between. For the CDR3, the DNA is TGTGCCAGCAGCCGTCCTGCGGGGCAGGGACACACCGGGGAGCTGTTTTTT. Translating gives CASSRPAGQGHTGELFF.

The chain is built from TRBV13 and TRBJ2-7, with 10 positions matching TRBD2. The CDR3 spans 14 residues. J gave up 3 bases and V 4 bases, and 3 bases lay outside the gene matches. The germline gives CDR1 PRHDT, CDR2 FYEKMQ (reference sequence). CDR3 bases: TGTGCCAGCAGCTCGACTAGCGGGTTCTACGAGCAGTACTTC. Amino acids: CASSSTSGFYEQYF.

This clone was seen just once. CDR3 sequence reads: CASSSPQAPIGYTF. The CDR3 nucleotides read TGTGCCAGCAGCTCTCCCCAGGCGCCTATTGGCTACACCTTC. V and J are TRBV7-9 and TRBJ1-2; D unresolved. The germline V and J ends were trimmed by 4 bases and 7 bases, with 16 bases remaining between them. The CDR3 totals 14 residues. The germline V gene encodes CDR1 SEHNR and CDR2 FQNEAQ (reference sequence).

The genes are TRBV30 and TRBJ2-4; TRBD2 matches at 12 bases. CDR1 and CDR2 from the germline V gene are GTSNPN and SVGIG (reference sequence). Trimming removed 3 bases from V and 6 bases from J; junction bases left unmatched: 3. This CDR3 has 14 residues. CDR3 in DNA: TGTGCCTGGAGCGGGGGACTAGCGGGAAACATTCAGTACTTC. Translating gives CAWSGGLAGNIQYF.